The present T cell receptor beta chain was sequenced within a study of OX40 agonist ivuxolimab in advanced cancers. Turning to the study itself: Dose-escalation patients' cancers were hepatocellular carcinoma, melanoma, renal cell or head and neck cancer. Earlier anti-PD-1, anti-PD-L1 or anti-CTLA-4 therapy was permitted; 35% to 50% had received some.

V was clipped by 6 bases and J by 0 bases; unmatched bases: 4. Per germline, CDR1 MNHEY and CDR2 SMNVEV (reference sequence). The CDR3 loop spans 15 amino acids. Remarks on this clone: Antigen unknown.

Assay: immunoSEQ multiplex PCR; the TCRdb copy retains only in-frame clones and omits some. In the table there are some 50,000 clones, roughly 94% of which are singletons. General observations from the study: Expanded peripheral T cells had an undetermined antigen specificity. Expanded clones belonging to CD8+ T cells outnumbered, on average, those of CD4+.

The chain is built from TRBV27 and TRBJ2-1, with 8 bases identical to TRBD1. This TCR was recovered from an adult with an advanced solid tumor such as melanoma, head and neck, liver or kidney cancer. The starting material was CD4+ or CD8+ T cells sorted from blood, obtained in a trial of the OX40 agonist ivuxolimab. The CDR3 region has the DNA TGTGCCAGCAGCCCCACAGGGGGCTCCTACAATGAGCAGTTCTTC. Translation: CASSPTGGSYNEQFF.